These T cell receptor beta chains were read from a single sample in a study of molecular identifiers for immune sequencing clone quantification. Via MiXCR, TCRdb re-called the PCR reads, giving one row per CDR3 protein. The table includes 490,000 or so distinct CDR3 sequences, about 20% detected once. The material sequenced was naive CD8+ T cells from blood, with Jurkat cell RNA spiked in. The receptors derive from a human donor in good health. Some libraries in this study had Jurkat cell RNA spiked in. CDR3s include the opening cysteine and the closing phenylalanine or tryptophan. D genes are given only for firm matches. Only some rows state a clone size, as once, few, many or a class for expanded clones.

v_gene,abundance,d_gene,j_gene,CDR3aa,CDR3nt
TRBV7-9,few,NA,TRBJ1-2,CASSPPGGNYGYTF,TGTGCCAGCAGCCCCCCAGGAGGGAACTATGGCTACACCTTC
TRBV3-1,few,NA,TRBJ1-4,CASSHKGEKLFF,TGTGCCAGCAGCCATAAGGGTGAAAAACTGTTTTTT
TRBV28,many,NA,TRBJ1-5,CASSFFNQPQHF,TGTGCCAGCAGTTTTTTCAATCAGCCCCAGCATTTT
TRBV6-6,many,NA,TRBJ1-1,CASSYSISQVNTEAFF,TGTGCCAGCAGTTACTCGATATCACAGGTGAACACTGAAGCTTTCTTT
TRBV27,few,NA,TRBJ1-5,CASSPFNSNQPQHF,TGTGCCAGCAGTCCCTTTAATAGCAATCAGCCCCAGCATTTT
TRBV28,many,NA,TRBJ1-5,CASSLSGVGNQPQHF,TGTGCCAGCAGTTTATCCGGGGTTGGCAATCAGCCCCAGCATTTT
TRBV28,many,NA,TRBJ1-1,CASSPRVNTEAFF,TGCGCCAGCAGCCCACGGGTTAACACTGAAGCTTTCTTT
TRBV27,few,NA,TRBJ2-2,CASSFGNGELFF,TGTGCCAGCAGTTTCGGGAACGGGGAGCTGTTTTTT
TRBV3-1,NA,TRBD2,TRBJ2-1,CASSSQGGGSSHNEQFF,TGTGCCAGCAGCTCACAAGGCGGCGGGAGTTCCCACAATGAGCAGTTCTTC
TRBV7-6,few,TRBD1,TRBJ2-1,CASSIHRGQDEQFF,TGTGCCAGCAGCATCCACAGGGGGCAGGATGAGCAGTTCTTC
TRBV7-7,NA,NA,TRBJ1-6,CASSFPPSDSSYNSPLHF,TGTGCCAGCAGCTTCCCACCCTCGGACAGCTCGTATAATTCACCCCTCCACTTT
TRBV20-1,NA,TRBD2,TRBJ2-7,CSARALPSGGLISSYEQYF,TGCAGTGCTAGAGCCCTTCCTAGCGGGGGACTCATCAGCTCCTACGAGCAGTACTTC
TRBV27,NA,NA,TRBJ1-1,CASSPTTGYSEAFF,TGTGCCAGCAGTCCCACCACAGGATATTCTGAAGCTTTCTTT
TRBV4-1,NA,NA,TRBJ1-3,CASGQVHRSGNTIYF,TGCGCCAGCGGCCAAGTTCACAGATCTGGAAACACCATATATTTT
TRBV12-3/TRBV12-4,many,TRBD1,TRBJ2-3,CASSSRQGASDTQYF,TGTGCCAGCAGTTCGCGACAGGGGGCCTCCGATACGCAGTATTTT
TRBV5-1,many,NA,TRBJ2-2,CASSLEAENTGELFF,TGCGCCAGCAGCTTGGAGGCGGAGAACACCGGGGAGCTGTTTTTT
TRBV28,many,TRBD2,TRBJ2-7,CASSLELAGGNYEQYF,TGTGCCAGCAGTTTGGAATTAGCGGGAGGCAACTACGAGCAGTACTTC
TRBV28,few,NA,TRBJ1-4,CASSVRRARGKLFF,TGTGCCAGCAGTGTACGCCGGGCACGCGGAAAACTGTTTTTT
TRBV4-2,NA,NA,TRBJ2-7,CASSQVVSAPYEQYF,TGTGCCAGCAGCCAAGTCGTCTCGGCACCCTACGAGCAGTACTTC
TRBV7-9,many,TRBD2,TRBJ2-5,CASSLLAGRQETQYF,TGTGCCAGCAGCTTATTAGCGGGGCGACAAGAGACCCAGTACTTC
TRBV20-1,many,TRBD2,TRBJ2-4,CSATSGGNKNIQYF,TGCAGTGCGACTAGCGGGGGTAACAAAAACATTCAGTACTTC
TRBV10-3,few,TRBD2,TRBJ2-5,CAISESPREVEGETQYF,TGTGCCATCAGTGAGTCCCCGCGGGAGGTCGAGGGGGAGACCCAGTACTTC
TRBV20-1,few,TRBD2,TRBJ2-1,CSARDHPTSGEYNEQFF,TGCAGTGCTAGAGATCACCCAACTAGCGGGGAATACAATGAGCAGTTCTTC
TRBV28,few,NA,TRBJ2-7,CARKSYPYEQYF,TGTGCCAGAAAGTCGTACCCCTACGAGCAGTACTTC
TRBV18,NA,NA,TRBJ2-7,CASSPSFSYEQYF,TGTGCCAGCTCACCATCATTCTCCTACGAGCAGTACTTC
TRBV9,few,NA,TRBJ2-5,CASSDGGGGETQYF,TGTGCCAGCAGCGACGGGGGAGGAGGCGAGACCCAGTACTTC
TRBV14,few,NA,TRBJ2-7,CASSQDGPAGEQYF,TGTGCCAGCAGCCAAGATGGTCCGGCGGGCGAGCAGTACTTC
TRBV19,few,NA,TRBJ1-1,CASSIRPGVGIAFF,TGTGCCAGTAGTATCCGACCGGGTGTGGGGATAGCTTTCTTT
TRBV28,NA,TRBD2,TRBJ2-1,CASSPLGTSGRGNEQFF,TGTGCCAGCAGTCCCCTTGGGACTAGCGGGAGAGGCAATGAGCAGTTCTTC
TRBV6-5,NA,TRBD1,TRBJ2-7,CASGFDRGRKDEQYF,TGTGCCAGCGGTTTCGACAGGGGGAGAAAGGATGAGCAGTACTTC
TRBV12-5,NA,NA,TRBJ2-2,CASGLVFGGTGELFF,TGTGCTAGTGGTTTGGTATTCGGGGGAACCGGGGAGCTGTTTTTT
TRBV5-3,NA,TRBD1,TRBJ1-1,CASSLAGQGITEAFF,TGTGCCAGCAGCTTGGCGGGACAGGGAATCACTGAAGCTTTCTTT
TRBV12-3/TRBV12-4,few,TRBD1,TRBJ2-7,CASSLVQGAREQYF,TGTGCCAGCAGTTTAGTTCAGGGGGCGAGGGAGCAGTACTTC
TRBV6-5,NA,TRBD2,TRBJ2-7,CASSRGLAGGRYEQYF,TGTGCCAGCAGCCGGGGACTAGCGGGGGGTAGATACGAGCAGTACTTC
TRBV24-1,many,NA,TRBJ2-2,CATSDFEGPNTGELFF,TGTGCCACCAGTGATTTTGAGGGTCCGAACACCGGGGAGCTGTTTTTT
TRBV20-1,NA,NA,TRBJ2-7,CSARAPLSSYEQYF,TGCAGTGCTAGAGCTCCTTTGAGCTCCTACGAGCAGTACTTC
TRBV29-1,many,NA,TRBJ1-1,CSVESQGMNTEAFF,TGCAGCGTTGAATCTCAGGGAATGAACACTGAAGCTTTCTTT
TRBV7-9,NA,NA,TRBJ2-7,CASSLGGMRMEQYF,TGTGCCAGCAGCTTAGGCGGGATGAGAATGGAGCAGTACTTC
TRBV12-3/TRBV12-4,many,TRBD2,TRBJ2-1,CASSSLGLAGSNEQFF,TGTGCCAGCAGTTCCCTGGGACTAGCGGGGTCCAATGAGCAGTTCTTC
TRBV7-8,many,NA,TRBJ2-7,CASSLRLFPGYEQYF,TGTGCCAGCAGCTTACGGTTGTTCCCCGGCTACGAGCAGTACTTC
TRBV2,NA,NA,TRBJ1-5,CASSDHRTSNQPQHF,TGTGCCAGCAGTGACCACAGGACGAGCAATCAGCCCCAGCATTTT
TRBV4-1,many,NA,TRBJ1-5,CASSQEGAQSQPQHF,TGCGCCAGCAGCCAAGAGGGGGCGCAGAGTCAGCCCCAGCATTTT
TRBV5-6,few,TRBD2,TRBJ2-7,CASSRLAGSSYGSYEQYF,TGTGCCAGCAGCCGACTAGCGGGATCGAGCTATGGCTCCTACGAGCAGTACTTC
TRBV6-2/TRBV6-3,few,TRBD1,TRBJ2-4,CASSTGQGASKNIQYF,TGTGCCAGCAGTACCGGACAGGGGGCTTCCAAAAACATTCAGTACTTC
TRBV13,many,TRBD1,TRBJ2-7,CASRKTGHEQYF,TGTGCCAGCAGGAAGACAGGGCACGAGCAGTACTTC
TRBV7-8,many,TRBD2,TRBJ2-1,CATALLAGNEQFF,TGTGCCACCGCATTGCTAGCGGGGAATGAGCAGTTCTTC
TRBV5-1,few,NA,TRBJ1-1,CASSLDAASGSTEAFF,TGCGCCAGCAGCTTGGACGCGGCGTCGGGTAGTACTGAAGCTTTCTTT
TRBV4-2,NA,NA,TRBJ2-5,CASSQRRQETQYF,TGTGCCAGCAGCCAACGGAGGCAAGAGACCCAGTACTTC
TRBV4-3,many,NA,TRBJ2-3,CASSQDRGVEDTQYF,TGCGCCAGCAGCCAAGATCGGGGAGTGGAAGATACGCAGTATTTT
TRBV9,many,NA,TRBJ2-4,CASSGELAKNIQYF,TGTGCCAGCAGCGGCGAGTTAGCCAAAAACATTCAGTACTTC
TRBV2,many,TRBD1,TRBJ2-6,CASMKGQVYSGANVLTF,TGTGCCAGCATGAAGGGACAGGTTTACTCTGGGGCCAACGTCCTGACTTTC
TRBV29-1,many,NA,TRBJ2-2,CSVVGPTGELFF,TGCAGCGTTGTCGGCCCGACCGGGGAGCTGTTTTTT